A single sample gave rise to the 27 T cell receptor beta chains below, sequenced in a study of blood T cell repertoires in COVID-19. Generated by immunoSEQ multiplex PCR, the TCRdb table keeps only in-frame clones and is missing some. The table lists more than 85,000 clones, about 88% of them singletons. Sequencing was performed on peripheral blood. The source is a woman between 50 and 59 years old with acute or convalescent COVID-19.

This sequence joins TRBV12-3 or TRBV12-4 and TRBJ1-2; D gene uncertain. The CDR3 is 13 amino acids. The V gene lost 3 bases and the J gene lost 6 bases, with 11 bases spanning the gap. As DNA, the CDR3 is TGTGCCAGCAGTTTGGGCCGAGGGAATGGCTACACCTTC. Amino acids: CASSLGRGNGYTF.

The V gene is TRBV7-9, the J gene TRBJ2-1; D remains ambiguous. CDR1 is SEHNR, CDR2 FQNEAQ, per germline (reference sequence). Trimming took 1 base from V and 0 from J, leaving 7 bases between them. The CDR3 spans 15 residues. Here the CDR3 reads CASSLGDLSYNEQFF. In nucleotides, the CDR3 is TGTGCCAGCAGCTTAGGCGATCTCTCCTACAATGAGCAGTTCTTC. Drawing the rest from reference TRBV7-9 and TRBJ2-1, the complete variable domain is DTGVSQNPRHKITKRGQNVTFRCDPISEHNRLYWYRQTLGQGPEFLTYFQNEAQLEKSRLLSDRFSAERPKGSFSTLEIQRTEQGDSAMYLCASSLGDLSYNEQFFGPGTRLTVL.

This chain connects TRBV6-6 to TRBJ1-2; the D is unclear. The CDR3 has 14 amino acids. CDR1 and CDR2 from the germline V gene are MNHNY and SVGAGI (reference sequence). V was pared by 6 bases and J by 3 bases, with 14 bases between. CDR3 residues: CASSHRTEDYGYTF. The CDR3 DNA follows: TGTGCCAGCAGCCATAGGACGGAGGACTATGGCTACACCTTC.

The CDR3: CASSLGGPGTGELFF. The CDR3 region has the DNA TGCGCCAGCAGCTTGGGAGGGCCGGGCACCGGGGAGCTGTTTTTT. The rearrangement joins TRBV5-1 to TRBJ2-2, with D possibly TRBD2 on 5 matching bases. This CDR3 spans 15 amino acids. Germline V lookup: CDR1 SGHRS, CDR2 YFSETQ. Deletions cut 0 bases from V and 4 bases from J, with 10 bases between. Variable domain in full (rest from reference TRBV5-1 and TRBJ2-2): KAGVTQTPRYLIKTRGQQVTLSCSPISGHRSVSWYQQTPGQGLQFLFEYFSETQRNKGNFPGRFSGRQFSNSRSEMNVSTLELGDSALYLCASSLGGPGTGELFFGEGSRLTVL.

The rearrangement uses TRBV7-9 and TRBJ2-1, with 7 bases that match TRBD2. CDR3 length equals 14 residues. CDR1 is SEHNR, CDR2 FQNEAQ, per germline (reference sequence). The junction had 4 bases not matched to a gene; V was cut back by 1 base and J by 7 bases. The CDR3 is CASSLEASGNEQFF. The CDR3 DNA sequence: TGTGCCAGCAGCTTAGAGGCTAGCGGTAATGAGCAGTTCTTC. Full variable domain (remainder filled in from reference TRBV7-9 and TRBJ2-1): DTGVSQNPRHKITKRGQNVTFRCDPISEHNRLYWYRQTLGQGPEFLTYFQNEAQLEKSRLLSDRFSAERPKGSFSTLEIQRTEQGDSAMYLCASSLEASGNEQFFGPGTRLTVL.

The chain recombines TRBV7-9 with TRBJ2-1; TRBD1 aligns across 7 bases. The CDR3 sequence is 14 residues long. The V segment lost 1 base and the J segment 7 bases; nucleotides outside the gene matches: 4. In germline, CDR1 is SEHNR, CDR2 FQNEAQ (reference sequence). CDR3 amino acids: CASSLGNRGNEQFF. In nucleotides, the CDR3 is TGTGCCAGCAGCTTAGGGAACAGGGGAAATGAGCAGTTCTTC.

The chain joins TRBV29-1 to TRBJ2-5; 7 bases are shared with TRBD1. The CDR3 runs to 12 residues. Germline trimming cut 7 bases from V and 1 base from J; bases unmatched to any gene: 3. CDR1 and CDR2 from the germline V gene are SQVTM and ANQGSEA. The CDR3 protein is CSGRGFQETQYF. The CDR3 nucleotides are TGCAGCGGCAGGGGGTTCCAAGAGACCCAGTACTTC.

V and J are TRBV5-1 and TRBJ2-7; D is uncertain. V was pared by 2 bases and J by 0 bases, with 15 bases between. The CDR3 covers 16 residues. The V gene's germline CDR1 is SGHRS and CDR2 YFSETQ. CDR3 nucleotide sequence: TGCGCCAGCAGCTTAGTGACGGAGCCCAACTCCTACGAGCAGTACTTC. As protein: CASSLVTEPNSYEQYF.

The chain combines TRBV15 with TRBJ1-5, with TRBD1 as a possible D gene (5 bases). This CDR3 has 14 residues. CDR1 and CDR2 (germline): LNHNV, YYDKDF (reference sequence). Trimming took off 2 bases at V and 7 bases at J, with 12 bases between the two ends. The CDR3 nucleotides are TGTGCCACCAGCAGACCCGGAGGGGACCAGCCCCAGCATTTT. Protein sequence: CATSRPGGDQPQHF.

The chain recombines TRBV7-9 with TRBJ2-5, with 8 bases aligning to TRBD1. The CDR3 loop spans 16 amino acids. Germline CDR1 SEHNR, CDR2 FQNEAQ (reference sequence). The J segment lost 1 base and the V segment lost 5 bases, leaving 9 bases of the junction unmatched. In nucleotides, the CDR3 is TGTGCCAGCAGCCGTCTGGGGACAGGCTTCCAAGAGACCCAGTACTTC. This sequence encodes CASSRLGTGFQETQYF.

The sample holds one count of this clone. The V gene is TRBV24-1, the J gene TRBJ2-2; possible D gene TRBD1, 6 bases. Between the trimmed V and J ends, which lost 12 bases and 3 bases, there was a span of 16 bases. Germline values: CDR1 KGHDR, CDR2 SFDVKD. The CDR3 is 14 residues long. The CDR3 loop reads CASNTGLDTGELFF. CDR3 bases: TGTGCCTCTAACACAGGGTTGGACACCGGGGAGCTGTTTTTT.

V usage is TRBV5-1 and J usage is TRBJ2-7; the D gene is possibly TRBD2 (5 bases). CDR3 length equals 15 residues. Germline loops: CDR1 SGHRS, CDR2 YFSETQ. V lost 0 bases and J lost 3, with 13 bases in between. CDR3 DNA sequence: TGCGCCAGCAGCTTGGTTCCGGGAAAAAACTACGAGCAGTACTTC. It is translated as CASSLVPGKNYEQYF. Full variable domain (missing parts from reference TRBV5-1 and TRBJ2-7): KAGVTQTPRYLIKTRGQQVTLSCSPISGHRSVSWYQQTPGQGLQFLFEYFSETQRNKGNFPGRFSGRQFSNSRSEMNVSTLELGDSALYLCASSLVPGKNYEQYFGPGTRLTVT.

The CDR3: CASSSPSGSSYEQYF. In DNA form, the CDR3 reads TGTGCCAGCAGCTCACCTAGCGGTAGCTCCTACGAGCAGTACTTC. The chain has TRBV6-5 and TRBJ2-7; 7 nucleotides agree with TRBD2. With 6 bases clipped from V and 0 bases from J, the junction kept 8 bases outside the gene matches. Germline V gene sequence: CDR1 MNHEY, CDR2 SVGAGI. CDR3 length equals 15 residues.

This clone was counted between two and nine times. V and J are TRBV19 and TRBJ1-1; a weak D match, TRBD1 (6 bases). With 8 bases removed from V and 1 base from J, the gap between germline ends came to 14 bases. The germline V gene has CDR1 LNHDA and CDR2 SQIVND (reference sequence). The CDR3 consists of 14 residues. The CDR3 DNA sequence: TGTGCCAGTTGGGCGCGGGGGGCGAACACTGAAGCTTTCTTT. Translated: CASWARGANTEAFF. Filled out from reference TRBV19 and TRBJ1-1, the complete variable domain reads DGGITQSPKYLFRKEGQNVTLSCEQNLNHDAMYWYRQDPGQGLRLIYYSQIVNDFQKGDIAEGYSVSREKKESFPLTVTSAQKNPTAFYLCASWARGANTEAFFGQGTRLTVV.

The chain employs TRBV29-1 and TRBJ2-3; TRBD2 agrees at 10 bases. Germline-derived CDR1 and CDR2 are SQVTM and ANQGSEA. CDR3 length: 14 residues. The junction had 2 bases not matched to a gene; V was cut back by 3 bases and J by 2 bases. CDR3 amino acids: CSVETSGFTDTQYF. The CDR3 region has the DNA TGCAGCGTTGAGACTAGCGGGTTCACAGATACGCAGTATTTT.

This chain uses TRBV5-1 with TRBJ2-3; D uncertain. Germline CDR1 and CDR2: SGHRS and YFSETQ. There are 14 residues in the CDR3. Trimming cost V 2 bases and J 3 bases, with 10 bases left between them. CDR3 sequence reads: CASSFPPRTDTQYF. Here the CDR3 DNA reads TGCGCCAGCAGCTTTCCCCCTAGAACAGATACGCAGTATTTT.

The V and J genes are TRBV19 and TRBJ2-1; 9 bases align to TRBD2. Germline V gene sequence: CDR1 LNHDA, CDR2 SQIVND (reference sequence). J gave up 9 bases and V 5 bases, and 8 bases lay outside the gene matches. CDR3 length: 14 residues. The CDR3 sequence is CASSRNLAGVEQFF. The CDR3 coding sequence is TGTGCCAGTAGTCGGAACTTAGCGGGAGTTGAGCAGTTCTTC.

DNA for the CDR3: TGCGCCAGCAGCACGACAGGGTTTCAAGCTCAAGAGCAGTACTTC. This codes for CASSTTGFQAQEQYF. This chain connects TRBV5-1 to TRBJ2-7; 7 bases map to TRBD1. V gave up 4 bases and J gave up 7 bases; unmatched junction bases: 14. This CDR3 comprises 15 residues. From germline, CDR1 is SGHRS and CDR2 YFSETQ. Variable domain in full (rest from reference TRBV5-1 and TRBJ2-7): KAGVTQTPRYLIKTRGQQVTLSCSPISGHRSVSWYQQTPGQGLQFLFEYFSETQRNKGNFPGRFSGRQFSNSRSEMNVSTLELGDSALYLCASSTTGFQAQEQYFGPGTRLTVT.

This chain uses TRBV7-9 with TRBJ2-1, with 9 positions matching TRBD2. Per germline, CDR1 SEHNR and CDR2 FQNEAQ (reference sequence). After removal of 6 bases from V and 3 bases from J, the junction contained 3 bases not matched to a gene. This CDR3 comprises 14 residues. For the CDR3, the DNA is TGTGCCAGCAGACTAGCGGGCCTCTACAATGAGCAGTTCTTC. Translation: CASRLAGLYNEQFF.

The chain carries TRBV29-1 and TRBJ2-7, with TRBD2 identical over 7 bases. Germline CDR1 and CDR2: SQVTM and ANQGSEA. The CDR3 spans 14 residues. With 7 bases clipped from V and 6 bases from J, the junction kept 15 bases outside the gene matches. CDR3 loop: CSAQGGSGGSEQYF. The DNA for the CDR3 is TGCAGCGCCCAGGGCGGGAGCGGAGGTTCCGAGCAGTACTTC.

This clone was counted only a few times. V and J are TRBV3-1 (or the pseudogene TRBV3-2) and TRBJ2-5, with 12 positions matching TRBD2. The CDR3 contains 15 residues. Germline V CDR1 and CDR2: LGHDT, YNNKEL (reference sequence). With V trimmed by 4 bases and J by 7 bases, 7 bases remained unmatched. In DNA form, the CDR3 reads TGTGCCAGCAGCCCTCTGACTAGCGGGAGTGGGACCCAGTACTTC. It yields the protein CASSPLTSGSGTQYF.

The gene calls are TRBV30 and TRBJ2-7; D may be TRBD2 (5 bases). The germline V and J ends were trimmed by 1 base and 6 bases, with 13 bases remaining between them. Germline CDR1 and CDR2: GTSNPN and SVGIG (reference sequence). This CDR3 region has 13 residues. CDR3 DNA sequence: TGTGCCTGGAGTGGACTACCTCATACCGAGCAGTACTTC. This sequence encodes CAWSGLPHTEQYF.

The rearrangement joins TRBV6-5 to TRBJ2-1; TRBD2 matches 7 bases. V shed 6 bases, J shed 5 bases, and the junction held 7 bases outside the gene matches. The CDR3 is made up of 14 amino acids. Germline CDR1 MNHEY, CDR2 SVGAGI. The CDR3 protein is CASSGLGSHNEQFF. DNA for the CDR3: TGTGCCAGCAGCGGACTAGGTTCCCACAATGAGCAGTTCTTC.

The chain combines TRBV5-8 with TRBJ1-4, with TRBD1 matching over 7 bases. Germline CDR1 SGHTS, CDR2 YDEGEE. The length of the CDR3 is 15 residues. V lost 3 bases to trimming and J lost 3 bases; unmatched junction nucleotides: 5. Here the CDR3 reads CASSSVDRSNEKLFF. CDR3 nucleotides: TGTGCCAGCAGCTCCGTGGACAGGTCTAATGAAAAACTGTTTTTT.

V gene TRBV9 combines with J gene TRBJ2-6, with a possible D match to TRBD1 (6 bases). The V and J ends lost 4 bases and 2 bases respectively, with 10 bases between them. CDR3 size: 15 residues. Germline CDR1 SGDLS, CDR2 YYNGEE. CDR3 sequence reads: CASSLGGAGANVLTF. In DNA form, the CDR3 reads TGTGCCAGCAGCTTAGGGGGAGCTGGGGCCAACGTCCTGACTTTC.

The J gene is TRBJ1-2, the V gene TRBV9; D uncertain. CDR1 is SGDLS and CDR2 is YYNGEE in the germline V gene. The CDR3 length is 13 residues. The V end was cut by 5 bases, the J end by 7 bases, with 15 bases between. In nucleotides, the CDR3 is TGTGCCAGCAGTATTAGAGATGGAGGTGGCTACACCTTC. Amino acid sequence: CASSIRDGGGYTF.

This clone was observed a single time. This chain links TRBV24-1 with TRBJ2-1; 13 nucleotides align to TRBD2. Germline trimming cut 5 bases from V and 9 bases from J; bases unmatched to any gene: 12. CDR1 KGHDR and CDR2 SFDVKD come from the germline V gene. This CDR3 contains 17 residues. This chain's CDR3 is CATSGDRGLAGDTEQFF. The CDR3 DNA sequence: TGTGCCACCAGTGGGGACAGAGGACTAGCGGGAGATACTGAGCAGTTCTTC.